The rows below give T cell receptor beta chains drawn from one sample of a study of blood T cell repertoires in COVID-19. The method was immunoSEQ multiplex PCR; TCRdb's version includes in-frame clones alone and lacks a portion of them. The sample holds under 150,000 clones; approximately 77% are singletons and the top ten take roughly a fifth. Sequencing was done on a sample of peripheral blood. The receptors derive from a man aged 80 or over with acute or convalescent COVID-19. CDR3s include the opening cysteine and the closing phenylalanine or tryptophan. Fields, in order: CDR3 protein, CDR3 DNA, J gene, V gene, clone size, D gene. A D gene is named only where the DNA matches it firmly. A clone size is listed for some rows: how often the clone was seen (once, few, many), or a class if it is expanded.

CASSLRERQVLYNSPLHF TGTGCCAGCAGCTTAAGGGAGAGACAGGTCCTTTATAATTCACCCCTCCACTTT TRBJ1-6 TRBV11-2 . .
CASSLLVGGGASDTQYF TGTGCCAGCAGCTTGTTAGTAGGCGGGGGGGCCTCTGATACGCAGTATTTT TRBJ2-3 TRBV5-4 . TRBD2
CASSGTGSSSYEQYF TGTGCCAGCAGCGGTACAGGTTCCAGCTCCTACGAGCAGTACTTC TRBJ2-7 TRBV7-2 . .
CAWRQGYPIFSPLHF TGTGCCTGGAGACAGGGGTACCCTATATTTTCACCCCTCCACTTT TRBJ1-6 TRBV30 . TRBD1
CASSMIDPETYGYTF TGTGCCAGTAGTATGATAGATCCGGAGACTTATGGCTACACCTTC TRBJ1-2 TRBV19 few .
CASSRPGNEQFF TGCGCCAGCAGCCGACCGGGCAATGAGCAGTTCTTC TRBJ2-1 TRBV4-1 . .
CASSLDISTGGLGYTF TGTGCCAGCAGCTTGGACATTTCGACAGGGGGCCTAGGCTACACCTTC TRBJ1-2 TRBV5-6 . TRBD1
CASSQDVVTGNTEAFF TGTGCCAGCAGCCAGGACGTCGTTACAGGGAACACTGAAGCTTTCTTT TRBJ1-1 TRBV3-1/TRBV3-2 . .
CASSWGDRGTKNIQYF TGTGCCAGCAGCTGGGGAGACAGGGGAACCAAAAACATTCAGTACTTC TRBJ2-4 TRBV7-9 . TRBD1
CASSPRGDTQYF TGTGCCAGCAGTCCCAGGGGGGATACGCAGTATTTT TRBJ2-3 TRBV27 . TRBD1
CASSSQGLGTGELFF TGTGCCAGCAGCTCACAGGGTTTGGGCACCGGGGAGCTGTTTTTT TRBJ2-2 TRBV11-3 . .
CASNPGGTGGLDTQYF TGCGCCAGCAATCCCGGCGGGACAGGGGGTTTAGATACGCAGTATTTT TRBJ2-3 TRBV5-1 . TRBD1
CASSTRLAGANVLTF TGTGCCAGCAGCACTCGCCTTGCTGGGGCCAACGTCCTGACTTTC TRBJ2-6 TRBV5-4 . .
CASSLTDRSYGYTF TGTGCCAGCAGCCTGACGGACAGAAGCTATGGCTACACCTTC TRBJ1-2 TRBV5-4 . .
CASNNDRIVHNSPLHF TGTGCCAGCAACAACGACAGAATCGTCCATAATTCACCCCTCCACTTT TRBJ1-6 TRBV6-6 few .
CASRALRGATDTQYF TGTGCCAGCAGGGCCTTGCGGGGGGCTACAGATACGCAGTATTTT TRBJ2-3 TRBV2 . TRBD2
CATSREVGEQFF TGTGCCACCAGCAGAGAGGTCGGTGAGCAGTTCTTC TRBJ2-1 TRBV15 . .
CASSLEAGSHEQYF TGCGCCAGCAGCTTGGAGGCAGGATCCCACGAGCAGTACTTC TRBJ2-7 TRBV5-1 once .
CASSGQGLREQFF TGTGCCAGCAGTGGACAGGGACTTAGGGAGCAGTTCTTC TRBJ2-1 TRBV2 . .
CASSAGRTEGMRTYGYTF TGCGCCAGCAGCGCGGGACGCACTGAGGGGATGAGGACCTATGGCTACACCTTC TRBJ1-2 TRBV5-1 . .
CASSRTALNTEAFF TGTGCCAGCAGCAGGACAGCCTTGAACACTGAAGCTTTCTTT TRBJ1-1 TRBV21-1 . .
CASSLGELYEQYF TGTGCCAGCTCCCTGGGCGAGCTCTACGAGCAGTACTTC TRBJ2-7 TRBV18 . .
CASSQAGSGYGYTF TGTGCCAGCAGCCAAGCTGGGTCGGGCTATGGCTACACCTTC TRBJ1-2 TRBV3-1/TRBV3-2 . .
CASSSHRGRIGEQFF TGCGCCAGCAGCTCCCACAGGGGGAGAATTGGTGAGCAGTTCTTC TRBJ2-1 TRBV5-1 . TRBD1
CATSSYPGVSNTGELFF TGTGCCACCAGCAGTTACCCAGGGGTCTCGAACACCGGGGAGCTGTTTTTT TRBJ2-2 TRBV15 . .
CASSVYGSETGELFF TGTGCCAGCAGCGTATACGGGAGCGAAACCGGGGAGCTGTTTTTT TRBJ2-2 TRBV9 . .
CATSRDGQGGSSNQPQHF TGTGCCACCAGCAGAGATGGGCAGGGAGGCAGCAGCAATCAGCCCCAGCATTTT TRBJ1-5 TRBV15 few .
CAISESGTGSTFF TGTGCCATCAGTGAGTCGGGGACAGGATCGACTTTCTTT TRBJ1-1 TRBV10-3 . TRBD1
CSVARAGVEQYF TGCAGCGTGGCTAGGGCAGGGGTAGAGCAGTACTTC TRBJ2-7 TRBV29-1 . .
CASSPGRLAVPYNEQFF TGTGCCAGCAGTCCCGGTCGACTAGCGGTACCATACAATGAGCAGTTCTTC TRBJ2-1 TRBV6-4 . TRBD2
CASSSWAQETQYF TGTGCCAGCAGTTCTTGGGCCCAAGAGACCCAGTACTTC TRBJ2-5 TRBV6-6 . .
CASSSIGQGLFF TGTGCCAGCAGTTCTATAGGACAGGGGCTGTTTTTT TRBJ2-2 TRBV11-2 . TRBD1
CASSSAGRGGYGYTF TGTGCCAGCAGCTCGGCGGGCCGAGGGGGCTATGGCTACACCTTC TRBJ1-2 TRBV6-5 . .
CAWMKTGERSPLHF TGTGCCTGGATGAAGACAGGGGAGCGCTCACCCCTCCACTTT TRBJ1-6 TRBV30 few TRBD1
CASSLIGVGQYF TGTGCCAGCAGCTTAATAGGAGTAGGTCAGTACTTC TRBJ2-4 TRBV7-2 . .
CASSLVGQPSNQPQHF TGTGCCAGCAGCTTAGTTGGACAACCGAGCAATCAGCCCCAGCATTTT TRBJ1-5 TRBV7-8 . .
CASSYWSTSDTQYF TGTGCCAGCAGTTATTGGTCGACTTCAGATACGCAGTATTTT TRBJ2-3 TRBV6-2/TRBV6-3 . .
CASRKLRVGTGELFF TGTGCCAGCAGAAAATTACGGGTCGGCACCGGGGAGCTGTTTTTT TRBJ2-2 TRBV27 . .
CASSVAYPTATSGNTIYF TGTGCCAGCAGCGTAGCCTATCCGACAGCAACCTCTGGAAACACCATATATTTT TRBJ1-3 TRBV9 once .
CASSLGDRANQPQHF TGCGCCAGCAGCCTAGGGGACAGGGCAAATCAGCCCCAGCATTTT TRBJ1-5 TRBV5-1 . TRBD1
CASSLPPGQGIGLGEQFF TGTGCCAGCAGTTTACCCCCGGGACAGGGAATTGGGTTAGGTGAGCAGTTCTTC TRBJ2-1 TRBV27 . TRBD1
CASSPSITSGVSHTDTQYF TGTGCCAGCAGCCCAAGTATCACTAGCGGGGTATCCCACACAGATACGCAGTATTTT TRBJ2-3 TRBV4-2 . TRBD2
CASIFYRITNEKLFF TGTGCCAGCATATTCTATAGAATAACTAATGAAAAACTGTTTTTT TRBJ1-4 TRBV27 once .
CARSFRKSSYEQYF TGTGCCAGAAGCTTCCGTAAGAGCTCCTACGAGCAGTACTTC TRBJ2-7 TRBV7-5 . .
CASSPPSHSGALEQYF TGTGCCAGCAGCCCCCCCTCCCACTCTGGGGCGCTCGAGCAGTACTTC TRBJ2-7 TRBV7-9 large .
CASTRTGEYTEAFF TGTGCCAGTACCCGGACAGGGGAATACACTGAAGCTTTCTTT TRBJ1-1 TRBV19 . TRBD1
CASNSGVNTEAFF TGTGCCAGCAATTCGGGTGTGAACACTGAAGCTTTCTTT TRBJ1-1 TRBV2 . .
CASSAGSLWSLYEQYF TGTGCCAGCAGCGCAGGAAGCTTATGGTCCCTCTACGAGCAGTACTTC TRBJ2-7 TRBV7-2 . .
CASSSRGRETQYF TGTGCCAGCAGCTCCAGGGGGCGGGAGACCCAGTACTTC TRBJ2-5 TRBV7-2 . TRBD1
CASSQAGKGGRGTVIYGYTF TGTGCCAGCAGCCAAGCGGGTAAGGGGGGGCGCGGAACTGTAATCTATGGCTACACCTTC TRBJ1-2 TRBV3-1/TRBV3-2 . .
CAISTDRNYGYTF TGTGCCATCAGTACTGACAGGAACTATGGCTACACCTTC TRBJ1-2 TRBV10-3 . .
CASSLEGQKGSSGNTIYF TGCGCCAGCAGCTTGGAGGGACAGAAAGGAAGCTCTGGAAACACCATATATTTT TRBJ1-3 TRBV5-1 . TRBD1
CATSDLLGDRATQYF TGTGCCACCAGTGATTTGCTTGGGGACAGAGCTACGCAGTATTTT TRBJ2-3 TRBV24-1 . TRBD1
CASSGTGPNQPQHF TGTGCCAGCAGTGGGACAGGGCCCAATCAGCCCCAGCATTTT TRBJ1-5 TRBV2 . TRBD1
CASSIQGAGGELFF TGTGCCAGTAGTATTCAGGGGGCAGGCGGGGAGCTGTTTTTT TRBJ2-2 TRBV19 . TRBD1